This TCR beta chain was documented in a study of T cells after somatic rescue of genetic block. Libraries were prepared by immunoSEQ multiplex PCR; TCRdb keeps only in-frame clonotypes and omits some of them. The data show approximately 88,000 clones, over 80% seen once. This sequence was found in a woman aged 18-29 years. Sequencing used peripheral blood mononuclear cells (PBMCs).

CDR3: CASSQAGSSYEQYF. The CDR3 DNA reads TGTGCCAGCAGTCAAGCCGGGAGTTCCTACGAGCAGTACTTC. The chain has TRBV7-2 and TRBJ2-7, with a tentative D call TRBD2 (6 bases). V dropped 6 bases and J dropped 1 base, with 13 bases sitting between them. The CDR3 covers 14 residues. Germline V gene lookup returns CDR1 SGHTA and CDR2 FQGNSA.